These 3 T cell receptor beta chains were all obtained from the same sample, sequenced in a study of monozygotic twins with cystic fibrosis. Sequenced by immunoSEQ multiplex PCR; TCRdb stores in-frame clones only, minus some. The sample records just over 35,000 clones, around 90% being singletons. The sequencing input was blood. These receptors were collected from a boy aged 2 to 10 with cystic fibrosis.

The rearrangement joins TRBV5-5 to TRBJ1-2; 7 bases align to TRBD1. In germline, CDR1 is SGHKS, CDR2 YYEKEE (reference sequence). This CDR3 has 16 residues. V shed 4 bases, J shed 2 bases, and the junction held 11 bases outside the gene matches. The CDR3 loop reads CASSATGARANYGYTF. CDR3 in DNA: TGTGCCAGCAGCGCAACAGGGGCCCGGGCGAACTATGGCTACACCTTC.

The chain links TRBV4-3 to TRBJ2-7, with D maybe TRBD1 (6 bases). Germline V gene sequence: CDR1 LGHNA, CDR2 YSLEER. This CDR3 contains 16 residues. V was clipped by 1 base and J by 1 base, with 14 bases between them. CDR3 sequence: CASSQGWQGTSYEQYF. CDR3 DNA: TGCGCCAGCAGCCAAGGATGGCAGGGGACATCCTACGAGCAGTACTTC.

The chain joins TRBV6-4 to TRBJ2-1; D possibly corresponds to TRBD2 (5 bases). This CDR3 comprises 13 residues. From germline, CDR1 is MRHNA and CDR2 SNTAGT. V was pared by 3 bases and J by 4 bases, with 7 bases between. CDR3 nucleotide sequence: TGTGCCAGCAGTGAGGAGGTATACAATGAGCAGTTCTTC. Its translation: CASSEEVYNEQFF.